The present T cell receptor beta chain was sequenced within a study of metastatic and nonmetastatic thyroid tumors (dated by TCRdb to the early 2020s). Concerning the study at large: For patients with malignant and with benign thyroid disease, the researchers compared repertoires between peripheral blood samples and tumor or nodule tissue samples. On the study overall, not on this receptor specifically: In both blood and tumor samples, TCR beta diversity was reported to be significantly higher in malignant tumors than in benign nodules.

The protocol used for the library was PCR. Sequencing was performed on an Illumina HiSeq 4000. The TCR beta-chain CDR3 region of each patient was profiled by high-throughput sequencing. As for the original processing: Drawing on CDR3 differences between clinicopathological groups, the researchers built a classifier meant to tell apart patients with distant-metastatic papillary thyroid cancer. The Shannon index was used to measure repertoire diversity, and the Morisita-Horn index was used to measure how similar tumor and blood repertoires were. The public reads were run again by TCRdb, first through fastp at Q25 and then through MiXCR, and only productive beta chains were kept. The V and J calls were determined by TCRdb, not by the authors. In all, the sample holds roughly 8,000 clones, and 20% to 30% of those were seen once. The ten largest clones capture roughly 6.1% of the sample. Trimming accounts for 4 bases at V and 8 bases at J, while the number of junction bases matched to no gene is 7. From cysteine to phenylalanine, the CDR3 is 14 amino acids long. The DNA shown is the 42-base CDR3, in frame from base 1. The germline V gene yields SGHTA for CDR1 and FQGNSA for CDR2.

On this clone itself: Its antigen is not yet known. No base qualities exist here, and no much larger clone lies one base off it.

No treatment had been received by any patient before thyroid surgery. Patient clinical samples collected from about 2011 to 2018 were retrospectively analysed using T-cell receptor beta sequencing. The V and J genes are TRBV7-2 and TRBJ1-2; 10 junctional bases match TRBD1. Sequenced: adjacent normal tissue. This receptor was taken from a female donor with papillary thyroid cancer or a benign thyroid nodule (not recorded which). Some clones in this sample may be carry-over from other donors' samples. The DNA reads TGTGCCAGCAGCTCCACCGGGACAGGGGAAGGCTACACCTTC. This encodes CASSSTGTGEGYTF.